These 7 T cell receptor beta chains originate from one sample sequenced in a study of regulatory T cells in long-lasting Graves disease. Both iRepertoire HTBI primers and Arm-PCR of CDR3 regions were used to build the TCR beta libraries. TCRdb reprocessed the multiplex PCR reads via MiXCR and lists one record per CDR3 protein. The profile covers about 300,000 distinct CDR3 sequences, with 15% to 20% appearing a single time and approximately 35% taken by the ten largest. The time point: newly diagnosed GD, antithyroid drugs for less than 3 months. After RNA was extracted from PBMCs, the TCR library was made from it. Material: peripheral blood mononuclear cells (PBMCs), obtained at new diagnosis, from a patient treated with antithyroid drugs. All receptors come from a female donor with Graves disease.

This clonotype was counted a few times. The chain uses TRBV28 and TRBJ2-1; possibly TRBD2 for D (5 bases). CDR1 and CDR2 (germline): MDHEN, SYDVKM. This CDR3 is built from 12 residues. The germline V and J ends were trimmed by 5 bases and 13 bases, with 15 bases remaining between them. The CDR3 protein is CASSPTGLAQFF. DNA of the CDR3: TGTGCCAGCAGTCCCACCGGACTGGCCCAGTTCTTC.

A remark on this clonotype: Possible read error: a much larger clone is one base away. The CDR3 DNA reads TGTGCCAACAGCCAAGTGTCGTTAGGGGGAGTTCAGGATGAGCAGTTCTTC. Translated, it gives CANSQVSLGGVQDEQFF. This sequence joins TRBV3-1 and TRBJ2-1; tentative D call: TRBD1 (6 bases). The CDR3 loop spans 17 amino acids. Germline V gene data show CDR1 as LGHDT and CDR2 as YNNKEL (reference sequence).

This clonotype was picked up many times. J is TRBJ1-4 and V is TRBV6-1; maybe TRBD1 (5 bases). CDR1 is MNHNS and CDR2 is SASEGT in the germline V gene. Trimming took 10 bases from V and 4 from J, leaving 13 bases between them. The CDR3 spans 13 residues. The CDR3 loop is CATRRDSNEKLFF. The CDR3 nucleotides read TGTGCCACTCGCAGGGATAGTAATGAAAAACTGTTTTTT.

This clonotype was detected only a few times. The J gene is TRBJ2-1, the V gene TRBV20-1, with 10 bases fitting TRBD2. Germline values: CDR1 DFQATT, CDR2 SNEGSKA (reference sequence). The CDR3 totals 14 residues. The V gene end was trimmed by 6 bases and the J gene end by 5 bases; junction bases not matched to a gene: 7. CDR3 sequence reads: CSALSGRGNNEQFF. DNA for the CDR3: TGCAGTGCCTTGAGCGGGAGGGGGAACAATGAGCAGTTCTTC.

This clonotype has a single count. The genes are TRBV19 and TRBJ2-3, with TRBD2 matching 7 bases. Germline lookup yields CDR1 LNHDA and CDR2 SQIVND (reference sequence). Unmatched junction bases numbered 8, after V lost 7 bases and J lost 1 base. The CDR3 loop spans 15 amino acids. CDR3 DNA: TGTGCCAGTATAAGAAGGGAGGGAGGCACAGATACGCAGTATTTT. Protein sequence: CASIRREGGTDTQYF.

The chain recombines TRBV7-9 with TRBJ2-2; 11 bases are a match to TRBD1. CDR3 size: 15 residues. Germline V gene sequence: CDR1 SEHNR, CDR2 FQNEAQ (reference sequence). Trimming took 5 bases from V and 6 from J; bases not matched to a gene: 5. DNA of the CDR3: TGTGCCAGCAGCCCCCGGGACAGGGGGGCCGGGGAGCTGTTTTTT. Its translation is CASSPRDRGAGELFF.

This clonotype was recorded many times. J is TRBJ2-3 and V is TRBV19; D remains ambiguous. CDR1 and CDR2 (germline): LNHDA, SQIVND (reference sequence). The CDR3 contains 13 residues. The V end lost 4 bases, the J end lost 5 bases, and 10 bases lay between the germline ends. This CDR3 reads CASSKDRGDTQYF. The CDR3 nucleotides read TGTGCCAGTAGTAAGGACCGAGGAGATACGCAGTATTTT.